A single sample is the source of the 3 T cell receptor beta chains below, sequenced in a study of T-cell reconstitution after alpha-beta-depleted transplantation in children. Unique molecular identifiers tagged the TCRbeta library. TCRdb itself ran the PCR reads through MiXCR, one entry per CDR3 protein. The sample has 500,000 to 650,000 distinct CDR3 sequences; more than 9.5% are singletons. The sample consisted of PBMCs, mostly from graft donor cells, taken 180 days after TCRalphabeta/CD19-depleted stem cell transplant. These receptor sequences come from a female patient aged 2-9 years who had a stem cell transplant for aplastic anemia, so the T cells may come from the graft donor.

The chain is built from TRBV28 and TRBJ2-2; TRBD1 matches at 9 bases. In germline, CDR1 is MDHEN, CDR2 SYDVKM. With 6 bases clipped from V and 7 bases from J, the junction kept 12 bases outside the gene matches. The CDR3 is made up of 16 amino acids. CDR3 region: CASSLGGTGSSGELFF. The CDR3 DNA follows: TGTGCCAGCAGCCTTGGGGGGACAGGGAGTAGCGGGGAGCTGTTTTTT.

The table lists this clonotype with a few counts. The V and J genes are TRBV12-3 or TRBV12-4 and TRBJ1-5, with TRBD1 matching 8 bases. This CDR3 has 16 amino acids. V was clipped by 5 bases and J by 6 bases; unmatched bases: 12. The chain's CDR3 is CASSPDGQGAFQPQHF. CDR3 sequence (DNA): TGTGCCAGCAGTCCCGACGGCCAGGGGGCATTTCAGCCCCAGCATTTT.

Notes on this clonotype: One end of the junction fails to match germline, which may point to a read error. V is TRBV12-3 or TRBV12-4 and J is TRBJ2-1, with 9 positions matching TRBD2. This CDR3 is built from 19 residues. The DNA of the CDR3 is TGTGCCTGCAGTTTAAGACTAGCGGTTTACACCGCCCAAAGGAATGAGCAGTTCTTC. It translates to CACSLRLAVYTAQRNEQFF.